This T cell receptor (beta chain) was observed in a study of response to subunit inactivated influenza vaccine (dated by TCRdb to 2016 to 2019). For the study in its entirety: To follow how T cells responded to a trivalent subunit inactivated influenza vaccine, the researchers relied on deep quantitative profiling of the T cell receptor repertoire.

Notes on this clonotype: Its cognate antigen has yet to be identified. Per-nucleotide qualities are absent, and no much larger clonotype sits a single base away.

Library preparation employed RT-PCR. Instrument used: Illumina HiSeq 2500. TCRdb reran the public reads through fastp at Q25 and MiXCR, keeping productive beta chains. Entries are consolidated by CDR3 protein sequence, retaining the most common genes and DNA. This sample holds 860,000 or so distinct CDR3 sequences; 20% to 25% were observed only once. The top ten hold roughly 10% of the sample. Results the study describes overall, beyond this receptor: It was suggested by the authors that each seasonal influenza vaccination may recruit only a limited number of new T cells.

According to the germline V gene, CDR1 reads MNHNS and CDR2 reads SASEGT. From the cysteine through the phenylalanine, the CDR3 covers 13 amino acids. Solely the CDR3 DNA is kept, with 39 bases framed from the first base. The junction carries 9 bases between V and J, which are trimmed by 3 bases and 9 bases respectively. This chain joins TRBV6-1 to TRBJ1-6; TRBD1 could be the D gene, as 5 bases match. The input for sequencing was PBMCs from blood, taken more than 4 days after vaccination. This sequence was found in a man aged 50 to 59 who received an inactivated influenza vaccine. Donor details come from another sample of the same person, matched by shared clones. The nucleotides read TGTGCCAGCAGTGAGACAGAGGGTTCACCCCTCCACTTT. Its product reads: CASSETEGSPLHF.